One and the same sample provided the 26 T cell receptor beta chains below, sequenced in a study of blood T cell repertoires in COVID-19. Sequencing used immunoSEQ multiplex PCR; TCRdb keeps in-frame clones, though not all of them. Here the sample spans 110,000 to 150,000 clones, 70% to 85% being singletons. Material: PBMCs or T cells enriched from blood (not recorded which). These receptors all stem from a woman under 30 who had been exposed to COVID-19.

V gene TRBV19 combines with J gene TRBJ2-7; 7 nucleotides agree with TRBD2. Germline V gives CDR1 LNHDA, CDR2 SQIVND (reference sequence). The V and J ends lost 4 bases and 3 bases, in that order; junction bases with no gene match: 0. This CDR3 has 12 residues. This CDR3 is CASSRTSYEQYF. CDR3 bases: TGTGCCAGTAGTAGGACTAGCTACGAGCAGTACTTC.

The chain joins TRBV7-9 to TRBJ2-6; D perhaps matches TRBD1 (6 bases). The CDR3 totals 15 residues. V was shortened by 3 bases and J by 2 bases, with 8 bases between the two germline ends. Germline loops: CDR1 SEHNR, CDR2 FQNEAQ (reference sequence). The CDR3 DNA reads as TGTGCCAGCAGCTTTACAGGGACTGGGGCCAACGTCCTGACTTTC. It translates to CASSFTGTGANVLTF.

The gene calls are TRBV19 and TRBJ1-2, with 11 bases aligning to TRBD1. V shed 4 bases, J shed 7 bases, and the junction held 5 bases outside the gene matches. This CDR3 is built from 14 residues. Germline V gene sequence: CDR1 LNHDA, CDR2 SQIVND (reference sequence). The CDR3: CASSTRTGGFGYTF. The CDR3 DNA reads as TGTGCCAGTAGTACACGGACAGGGGGCTTTGGCTACACCTTC.

The gene calls are TRBV28 and TRBJ2-7; 8 bases align to TRBD1. This CDR3 is built from 15 residues. The V segment lost 5 bases and the J segment 3 bases; nucleotides outside the gene matches: 9. Germline-derived CDR1 and CDR2 are MDHEN and SYDVKM. The CDR3 DNA reads as TGTGCCAGCAGTCTCTCGCCCGGGACAGGCTACGAGCAGTACTTC. Its protein product is CASSLSPGTGYEQYF.

The J gene is TRBJ1-5, the V gene TRBV28, with 8 positions matching TRBD1. CDR1 and CDR2 (germline): MDHEN, SYDVKM. Losses at the gene ends were 8 bases for V and 2 bases for J; bases not matched to a gene: 17. This CDR3 comprises 18 residues. The CDR3 DNA is TGTGCCAGCGCCGGAGCCTTGGGGGACAGGTTTGGCAATCAGCCCCAGCATTTT. As protein: CASAGALGDRFGNQPQHF. The whole variable domain, remainder taken from reference TRBV28 and TRBJ1-5, is DVKVTQSSRYLVKRTGEKVFLECVQDMDHENMFWYRQDPGLGLRLIYFSYDVKMKEKGDIPEGYSVSREKKERFSLILESASTNQTSMYLCASAGALGDRFGNQPQHFGDGTRLSIL.

This rearrangement joins TRBV7-8 to TRBJ1-1, with D possibly TRBD1 on 5 matching bases. Per the germline V gene, CDR1 is SGHVS and CDR2 is FQNEAQ. Deletions cut 5 bases from V and 1 base from J, with 14 bases between. This CDR3 has 15 residues. CDR3 region: CASSPPGGTNTEAFF. The CDR3 DNA is TGTGCCAGCAGCCCCCCCGGGGGGACGAACACTGAAGCTTTCTTT.

This chain joins TRBV4-3 and TRBJ2-7; D is unresolved. V was cut by 0 bases and J by 2 bases, with 17 bases left in between. The CDR3 contains 17 residues. Per germline, CDR1 LGHNA and CDR2 YSLEER. The CDR3 nucleotides read TGCGCCAGCAGCCAAGATTTTGTGAGCTCAACGCCCTACGAGCAGTACTTC. Translated: CASSQDFVSSTPYEQYF.

This chain joins TRBV28 and TRBJ1-2; 7 bases are shared with TRBD1. The germline CDR1 and CDR2 sequences are MDHEN and SYDVKM. There are 13 residues in the CDR3. Trimming at V came to 10 bases and at J to 4 bases, leaving 9 bases not matched to a gene. This CDR3 reads CAIDRDSLYGYTF. CDR3 coding DNA: TGTGCCATCGACCGGGACAGCCTCTATGGCTACACCTTC.

The chain combines TRBV7-2 with TRBJ1-1; D is unclear. CDR1 and CDR2 (germline): SGHTA, FQGNSA. The CDR3 spans 12 residues. V shed 5 bases and J shed 0 bases, with 4 bases lying between them. This CDR3 reads CASSNMNTEAFF. In DNA, the CDR3 is TGTGCCAGCAGCAATATGAACACTGAAGCTTTCTTT. The full variable domain, in which reference TRBV7-2 and TRBJ1-1 provide the parts outside the CDR3, is GAGVSQSPSNKVTEKGKDVELRCDPISGHTALYWYRQSLGQGLEFLIYFQGNSAPDKSGLPSDRFSAERTGGSVSTLTIQRTQQEDSAVYLCASSNMNTEAFFGQGTRLTVV.

The chain combines TRBV18 with TRBJ2-1, with D possibly TRBD1 on 5 matching bases. This CDR3 is built from 11 residues. Deletions cut 2 bases from V and 13 bases from J, with 9 bases between. The germline V gene encodes CDR1 KGHSH and CDR2 LQKENI. The CDR3 loop is CASSPNDRQFF. The CDR3, as DNA: TGTGCCAGCTCACCAAACGACAGACAGTTCTTC.

The chain is built from TRBV30 and TRBJ2-3; D not resolved. The V gene lost 0 bases and the J gene lost 5 bases, with 9 bases spanning the gap. This CDR3 has 13 residues. CDR1 is GTSNPN, CDR2 SVGIG, per germline (reference sequence). The CDR3 DNA follows: TGTGCCTGGAGTGTATCAGGTGGAGATACGCAGTATTTT. Translated, it gives CAWSVSGGDTQYF. The full variable domain, rest sourced from reference TRBV30 and TRBJ2-3, is SQTIHQWPATLVQPVGSPLSLECTVEGTSNPNLYWYRQAAGRGLQLLFYSVGIGQISSEVPQNLSASRPQDRQFILSSKKLLLSDSGFYLCAWSVSGGDTQYFGPGTRLTVL.

This chain joins TRBV4-1 and TRBJ2-1, with 7 bases lining up with TRBD2. Trimming took 0 bases from V and 0 from J; bases not matched to a gene: 8. This CDR3 comprises 18 residues. The germline V gene has CDR1 MGHRA and CDR2 YSYEKL. The CDR3, as DNA: TGCGCCAGCAGCCAAGATCCCCTCCGACTAGCCTCCTACAATGAGCAGTTCTTC. Protein: CASSQDPLRLASYNEQFF.

The rearrangement links TRBV19 to TRBJ2-1; 9 bases are shared with TRBD2. There are 15 residues in the CDR3. The germline gives CDR1 LNHDA, CDR2 SQIVND (reference sequence). V shed 7 bases and J 10 bases; nucleotides not matched to a gene: 14. Here the CDR3 reads CASTWNSGSPLEQFF. The CDR3, as DNA: TGTGCCAGTACGTGGAATAGCGGGAGTCCCCTAGAGCAGTTCTTC.

The rearrangement uses TRBV28 and TRBJ1-2; possibly TRBD1 for D (5 bases). The CDR3 loop spans 13 amino acids. V lost 7 bases and J 3 bases, leaving 12 bases between the germline ends. The germline V gene encodes CDR1 MDHEN and CDR2 SYDVKM. DNA of the CDR3: TGTGCCAGCAAGTCTGGGGGGTACTATGGCTACACCTTC. This translates into CASKSGGYYGYTF.

V and J are TRBV2 and TRBJ2-7; maybe TRBD1 (5 bases). The length of the CDR3 is 15 residues. V lost 7 bases and J 0 bases, leaving 16 bases between the germline ends. Germline-derived CDR1 and CDR2 are SNHLY and FYNNEI. CDR3 sequence reads: CASIGPGSSSYEQYF. The CDR3 coding sequence is TGTGCCAGCATAGGGCCAGGGTCGTCCTCCTACGAGCAGTACTTC.

The rearrangement uses TRBV30 and TRBJ1-1; 10 positions match TRBD1. Germline CDR1 and CDR2: GTSNPN and SVGIG (reference sequence). V lost 0 bases to trimming and J lost 4 bases; unmatched junction nucleotides: 5. The CDR3 is 15 amino acids. CDR3 in amino acids: CAWSVLGQGPTEAFF. CDR3 in DNA: TGTGCCTGGAGTGTACTGGGACAGGGGCCCACTGAAGCTTTCTTT.

The V call is TRBV11-2, the J call TRBJ2-5; TRBD1 is a possible D gene (6 bases). CDR3 length: 15 residues. V was clipped by 5 bases and J by 2 bases, with 15 bases between them. Germline CDR1 and CDR2: SGHAT and FQNNGV. The CDR3 nucleotides are TGTGCCAGCAGCGACCGGGACATAAGACAAGAGACCCAGTACTTC. It encodes CASSDRDIRQETQYF.

As concerns this clone: The junction departs from germline at one end; a sequencing error may be responsible. This chain links TRBV18 with TRBJ2-7; 9 nucleotides agree with TRBD1. The CDR3 is made up of 13 amino acids. CDR1 KGHSH and CDR2 LQKENI come from the germline V gene. DNA of the CDR3: TGTGCCAGCTCACCAGAGACAGGGGGGGAGTTTGACTTC. Its protein product is CASSPETGGEFDF.

This clone was observed a few times. CDR3: CASSRSGRAYEQYF. In DNA form, the CDR3 reads TGTGCCAGCAGCCGTAGCGGGAGGGCCTACGAGCAGTACTTC. The chain couples TRBV5-5 to TRBJ2-7; 11 bases agree with TRBD2. The V gene end was trimmed by 4 bases and the J gene end by 2 bases; junction bases not matched to a gene: 2. The length of the CDR3 is 14 residues. Germline loops: CDR1 SGHKS, CDR2 YYEKEE (reference sequence).

This clone was detected a few times. The rearrangement uses TRBV18 and TRBJ2-1, with 13 bases matching TRBD2. The junction had 9 bases not matched to a gene; V was cut back by 5 bases and J by 5 bases. The CDR3 runs 17 residues. The V gene's germline CDR1 is KGHSH and CDR2 LQKENI. The CDR3 DNA is TGTGCCAGCTCAACCGAAAGGACTAGCGGGAGTCACAATGAGCAGTTCTTC. Encoded protein: CASSTERTSGSHNEQFF. Using reference TRBV18 and TRBJ2-1 for the parts outside the CDR3, the full variable domain is NAGVMQNPRHLVRRRGQEARLRCSPMKGHSHVYWYRQLPEEGLKFMVYLQKENIIDESGMPKERFSAEFPKEGPSILRIQQVVRGDSAAYFCASSTERTSGSHNEQFFGPGTRLTVL.

The V call is TRBV4-3, the J call TRBJ2-7, with 8 bases lining up with TRBD1. V lost 1 base to trimming and J lost 1 base; unmatched junction nucleotides: 3. Looked up from germline, CDR1 is LGHNA and CDR2 is YSLEER. This CDR3 comprises 15 residues. The CDR3 DNA is TGCGCCAGCAGCCAAGGGGACAGGTCTTCCTACGAGCAGTACTTC. Translated: CASSQGDRSSYEQYF.

The rearrangement uses TRBV2 and TRBJ2-1, with 8 bases matching TRBD2. V was clipped by 2 bases and J by 8 bases; unmatched bases: 5. CDR1 SNHLY and CDR2 FYNNEI come from the germline V gene. This CDR3 has 14 residues. For the CDR3, the DNA is TGTGCCAGCAGTGAACGGGTGCGGGGGGATGAGCAGTTCTTC. Translating it yields CASSERVRGDEQFF.

The gene calls are TRBV29-1 and TRBJ2-2, with D unresolved. Germline-derived CDR1 and CDR2 are SQVTM and ANQGSEA. V was cut by 3 bases and J by 10 bases, with 9 bases left in between. CDR3 length: 11 amino acids. CDR3: CSVEEREELFF. The CDR3 DNA sequence: TGCAGCGTTGAGGAGAGAGAGGAGCTGTTTTTT.

The J gene is TRBJ2-4, the V gene TRBV5-4, with 11 bases identical to TRBD1. Germline loops: CDR1 SGHNT, CDR2 YYREEE (reference sequence). Trimming removed 4 bases from V and 1 base from J; junction bases left unmatched: 4. CDR3 size: 16 residues. CDR3 sequence (DNA): TGTGCCAGCAGCCTCCGGACAGGGGGCGCCAAAAACATTCAGTACTTC. This gives the protein CASSLRTGGAKNIQYF.

This sequence joins TRBV27 and TRBJ2-2, with 12 nucleotides matching TRBD1. This CDR3 has 17 amino acids. The junction had 9 bases not matched to a gene; V was cut back by 5 bases and J by 5 bases. Germline V gene data show CDR1 as MNHEY and CDR2 as SMNVEV (reference sequence). Written as DNA, the CDR3 is TGTGCCAGCAGTGTGGGACAGGGGGCGCTGAATACCGGGGAGCTGTTTTTT. Translated: CASSVGQGALNTGELFF.

The V call is TRBV10-3, the J call TRBJ2-7; TRBD1 matches at 7 bases. The CDR3 loop spans 12 amino acids. Germline V gives CDR1 ENHRY, CDR2 SYGVKD. J was trimmed by 11 bases and V by 6 bases; bases with no gene match: 10. CDR3 sequence reads: CAISSGQAYKYF. As DNA, the CDR3 is TGTGCCATCAGCAGCGGACAGGCTTATAAGTACTTC.